Included here is one TCR beta chain sequence, with context. Antigen specificity is unknown. This sample is part of a study of T cells in localized non-small cell lung cancer. Overall study findings and caveats: Clonality peaked in uninvolved adjacent lung rather than tumor. Appearance in adjacent lung was seen for a median roughly 50 of the top 100 tumor clones. Blood T cell density predicted longer survival; adjacent-lung clonality, shorter. Analysis by sequencing included only one tumor region, so heterogeneity remains possible.

J lost 5 bases, V lost 0 bases, and 5 bases had no gene match. Germline V gives CDR1 SGDLS, CDR2 YYNGEE. The CDR3 runs to 15 residues. Libraries were prepared by immunoSEQ multiplex PCR; TCRdb keeps only in-frame clonotypes and omits some of them. There are around 53,000 clones in the sample; 80% occur only once, and roughly 4% lies in the top ten. The sample here was PBMCs, taken before any cancer treatment. The source is a woman aged 40-70 years with stage II lung adenocarcinoma. The chain employs TRBV9 and TRBJ1-2; 9 bases map to TRBD1. The CDR3 nucleotides are TGTGCCAGCAGCGTAGGAGGGACAGGGAGATATGGCTACACCTTC. It specifies CASSVGGTGRYGYTF.